The T cell receptor (beta chain) described here comes from a study of shared clonotypes between healthy human individuals. About the research overall: Per donor, CD8 memory used one plate, CD8 naive used two, CD4 memory used three and CD4 naive used three.

CD45RO-negative cells were positively selected for CCR7, leaving out terminally differentiated effector memory CD45RA+ cells. This CDR3 is built from 14 residues. Trimming at V came to 3 bases and at J to 6 bases, leaving 6 bases not matched to a gene. CDR1 SGDLS and CDR2 YYNGEE come from the germline V gene. Data came from immunoSEQ multiplex PCR; TCRdb stores just in-frame clones and leaves some out. The sample consists of about 2 million clones, over 85% of them appearing once. This chain uses TRBV9 with TRBJ2-5; 9 bases fit TRBD1. This sequence originates from a man between 18 and 35 years old in good health. Sequencing was performed on naive CD8+ T cells sorted from blood. The CDR3 reads CASSERTGEQTQYF. CDR3 sequence (DNA): TGTGCCAGCAGCGAACGGACAGGGGAACAGACCCAGTACTTC.